The 6 T cell receptor beta chains listed next were all sequenced from one sample in a study of shared clonotypes between healthy human individuals (TCRdb year 2020). The receptor library was made with the immunoSEQ multiplex PCR assay. TCRdb stores this immuneACCESS table with in-frame sequences only. Part of the clones is absent; in the studies checked, under half of the shortfall reflects unresolved V genes, and no reason is known for the rest. The sample table shows over 2 million clones, and under 95% are seen once. The ten largest clones add up to 0.37% of the sample. Sequencing was done on a sample of naive CD4+ T cells from PBMCs. The cell subset or site label for this specimen denotes: CD45RA+ positively selected. These receptors were taken from a man between 18 and 35 years old in good health. Some clones in this sample may be carry-over from other donors' samples.

V usage is TRBV9 and J usage is TRBJ2-1; 7 bases agree with TRBD1. J lost 10 bases, V lost 4 bases, and 11 bases had no gene match. CDR3 length equals 14 residues. Germline loops: CDR1 SGDLS, CDR2 YYNGEE. CDR3 nucleotides: TGTGCCAGCAGCAAAAACAGGGGATTCGGGGAGCAGTTCTTC. Encoded protein: CASSKNRGFGEQFF.

This chain joins TRBV2 and TRBJ2-2; 9 bases are shared with TRBD1. Per the germline V gene, CDR1 is SNHLY and CDR2 is FYNNEI. J lost 4 bases, V lost 3 bases, and 6 bases had no gene match. This CDR3 has 16 residues. This chain's CDR3 is CASSDWGQGSTGELFF. The CDR3 bases are TGTGCCAGCAGTGATTGGGGACAGGGCAGCACCGGGGAGCTGTTTTTT. The whole variable domain, remainder taken from reference TRBV2 and TRBJ2-2, is EPEVTQTPSHQVTQMGQEVILRCVPISNHLYFYWYRQILGQKVEFLVSFYNNEISEKSEIFDDQFSVERPDGSNFTLKIRSTKLEDSAMYFCASSDWGQGSTGELFFGEGSRLTVL.

A word on this clone: This sample also contains other DNA sequences that code for the same CDR3. The chain recombines TRBV5-1 with TRBJ1-4; D not certain. Per germline, CDR1 SGHRS and CDR2 YFSETQ. The CDR3 extends over 14 amino acids. With 2 bases removed from V and 5 bases from J, the gap between germline ends came to 10 bases. The CDR3 loop is CASSFGSTNEKLFF. The CDR3 nucleotides read TGCGCCAGCAGCTTTGGCAGTACCAATGAAAAACTGTTTTTT.

The chain is built from TRBV18 and TRBJ2-7; D not certain. CDR1 is KGHSH, CDR2 LQKENI, per germline. V lost 6 bases and J lost 1, with 13 bases in between. This CDR3 contains 14 residues. Here the CDR3 reads CASSFSGQSYEQYF. The DNA for the CDR3 is TGTGCCAGCTCTTTTTCCGGGCAATCCTACGAGCAGTACTTC.

This chain connects TRBV7-2 to TRBJ1-2; perhaps TRBD1 as D (5 bases). Looked up from germline, CDR1 is SGHTA and CDR2 is FQGNSA. The CDR3 length is 12 residues. Trimming removed 11 bases at V and 3 bases at J, with 13 bases between. CDR3 protein: CARGGSDYGYTF. CDR3 in DNA: TGTGCCCGGGGGGGATCCGACTATGGCTACACCTTC.

The chain has TRBV28 and TRBJ2-7; D is ambiguous. Per the germline V gene, CDR1 is MDHEN and CDR2 is SYDVKM. Trimming cost V 6 bases and J 0 bases, with 18 bases left between them. The CDR3 consists of 16 residues. The CDR3 spells CASRPPTDPYSYEQYF. The DNA for the CDR3 is TGTGCCAGCAGACCCCCCACAGACCCATACTCCTACGAGCAGTACTTC.